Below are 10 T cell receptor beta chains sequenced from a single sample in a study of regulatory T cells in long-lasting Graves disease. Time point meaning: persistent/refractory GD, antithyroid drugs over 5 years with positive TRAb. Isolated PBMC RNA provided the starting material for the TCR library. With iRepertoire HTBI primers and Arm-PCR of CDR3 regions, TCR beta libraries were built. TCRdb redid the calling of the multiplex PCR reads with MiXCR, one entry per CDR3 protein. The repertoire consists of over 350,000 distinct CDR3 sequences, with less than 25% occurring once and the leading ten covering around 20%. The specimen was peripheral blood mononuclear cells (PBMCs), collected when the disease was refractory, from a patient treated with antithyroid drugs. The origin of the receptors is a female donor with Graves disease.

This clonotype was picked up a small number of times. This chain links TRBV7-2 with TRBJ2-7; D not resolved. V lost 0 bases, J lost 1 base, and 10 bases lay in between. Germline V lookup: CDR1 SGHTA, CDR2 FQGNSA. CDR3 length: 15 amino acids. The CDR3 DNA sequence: TGTGCCAGCAGCTTAGCGTCAGCCACGTCCTACGAGCAGTACTTC. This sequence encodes CASSLASATSYEQYF.

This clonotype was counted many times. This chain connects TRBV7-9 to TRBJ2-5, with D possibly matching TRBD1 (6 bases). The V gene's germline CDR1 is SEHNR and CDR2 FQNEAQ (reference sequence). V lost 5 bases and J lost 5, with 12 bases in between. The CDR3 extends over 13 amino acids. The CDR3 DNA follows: TGTGCCAGCAGCCCAGACAGGACCGAGACCCAGTACTTC. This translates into CASSPDRTETQYF. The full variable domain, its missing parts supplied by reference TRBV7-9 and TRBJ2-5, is DTGVSQNPRHKITKRGQNVTFRCDPISEHNRLYWYRQTLGQGPEFLTYFQNEAQLEKSRLLSDRFSAERPKGSFSTLEIQRTEQGDSAMYLCASSPDRTETQYFGPGTRLLVL.

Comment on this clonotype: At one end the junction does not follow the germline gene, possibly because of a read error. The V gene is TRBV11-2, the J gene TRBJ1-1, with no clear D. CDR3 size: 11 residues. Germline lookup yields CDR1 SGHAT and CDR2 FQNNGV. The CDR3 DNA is TGCGCCAGCAGCCAAGAGACTGAAGCTTTCTTT. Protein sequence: CASSQETEAFF.

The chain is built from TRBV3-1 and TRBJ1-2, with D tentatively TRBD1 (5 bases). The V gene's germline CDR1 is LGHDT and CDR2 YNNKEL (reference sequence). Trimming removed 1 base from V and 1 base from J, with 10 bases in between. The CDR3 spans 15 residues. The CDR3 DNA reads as TGTGCCAGCAGCCAAGCCTCGGGGGTTAACTATGGCTACACCTTC. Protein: CASSQASGVNYGYTF.

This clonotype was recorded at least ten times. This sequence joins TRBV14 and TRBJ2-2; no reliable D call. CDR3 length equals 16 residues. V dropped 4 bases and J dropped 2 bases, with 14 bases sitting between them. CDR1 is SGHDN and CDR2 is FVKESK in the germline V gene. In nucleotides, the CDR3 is TGTGCCAGCAGCCCCCGACCAGGCGTAAACACCGGGGAGCTGTTTTTT. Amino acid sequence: CASSPRPGVNTGELFF.

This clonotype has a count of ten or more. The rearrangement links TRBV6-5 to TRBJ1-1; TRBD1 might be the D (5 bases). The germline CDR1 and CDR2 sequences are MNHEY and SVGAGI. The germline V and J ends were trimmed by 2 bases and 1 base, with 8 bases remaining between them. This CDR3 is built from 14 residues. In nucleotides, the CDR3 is TGTGCCAGCAGTTACAATGGGGGGAACACTGAAGCTTTCTTT. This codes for CASSYNGGNTEAFF.

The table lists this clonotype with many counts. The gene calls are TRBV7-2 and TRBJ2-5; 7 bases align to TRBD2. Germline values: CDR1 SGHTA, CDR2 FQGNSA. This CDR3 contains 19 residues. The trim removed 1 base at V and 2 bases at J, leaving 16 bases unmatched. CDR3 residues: CASSLGRGSGPNIQETQYF. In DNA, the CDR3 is TGTGCCAGCAGCTTAGGCCGGGGTAGCGGGCCCAATATACAAGAGACCCAGTACTTC. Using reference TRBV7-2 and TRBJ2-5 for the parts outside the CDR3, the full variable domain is GAGVSQSPSNKVTEKGKDVELRCDPISGHTALYWYRQSLGQGLEFLIYFQGNSAPDKSGLPSDRFSAERTGGSVSTLTIQRTQQEDSAVYLCASSLGRGSGPNIQETQYFGPGTRLLVL.

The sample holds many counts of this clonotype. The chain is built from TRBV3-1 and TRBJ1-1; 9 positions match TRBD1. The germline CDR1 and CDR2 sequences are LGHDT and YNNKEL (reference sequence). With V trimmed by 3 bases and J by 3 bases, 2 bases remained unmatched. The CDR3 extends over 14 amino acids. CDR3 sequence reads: CASSHRDRDTEAFF. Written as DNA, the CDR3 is TGTGCCAGCAGCCACCGGGACAGGGACACTGAAGCTTTCTTT.

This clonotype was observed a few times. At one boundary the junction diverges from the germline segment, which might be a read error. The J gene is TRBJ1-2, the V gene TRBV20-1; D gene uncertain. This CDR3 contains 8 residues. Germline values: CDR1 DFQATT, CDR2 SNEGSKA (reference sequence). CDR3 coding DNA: TGCAGTGCTAGAGACGGTAACTTC. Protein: CSARDGNF.

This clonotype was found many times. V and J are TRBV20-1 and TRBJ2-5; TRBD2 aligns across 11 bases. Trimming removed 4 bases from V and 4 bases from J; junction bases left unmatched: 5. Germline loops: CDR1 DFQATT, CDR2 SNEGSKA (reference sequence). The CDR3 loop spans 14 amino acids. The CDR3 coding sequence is TGCAGTGCTAATAGCGGGAGGGCCGCAGAGACCCAGTACTTC. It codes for CSANSGRAAETQYF.